This record concerns one TCR beta chain sequence. Authors' data handling: How many nucleated cells were present was estimated from reference gene primer amplification. Sequencing was performed with immunoSEQ multiplex PCR; in TCRdb, only in-frame clones are kept and a portion is missing. V and J calls and clone size are copied from that table; D and trimming were computed from the DNA. The profile shows 150,000 or so clones, roughly 91% of them singletons. Seattle's cohort entered during active infection and was followed longitudinally. The data derive from a study of blood T cell repertoires in COVID-19. Study-level information: PBMCs, B-cell-depleted T cells, or T cells provided the cDNA or gDNA that made up the material.

The CDR3 length is 15 residues. Germline assignment: CDR1 LGHNA and CDR2 YNFKEQ. V dropped 0 bases and J dropped 4; count of bases not matched to a gene: 5. The gene calls are TRBV4-2 and TRBJ1-2, with 7 bases matching TRBD1. The specimen was peripheral blood. This TCR came from a man between 60 and 75 years old with COVID-19, enrolled during active disease. In nucleotides, the CDR3 is TGTGCCAGCAGCCAAGAAGGGGGCACTTTCTATGGCTACACCTTC. Encoded protein: CASSQEGGTFYGYTF.